Below, 6 T cell receptor beta chains from the same sample are listed, as sequenced in a study of read filtering for tumor transcriptome and immune sequencing. The library was built from around 400 ng RNA with molecular barcoded adaptors for alpha/delta and beta/gamma chains. TCRdb passed the reads through MiXCR, listing each CDR3 protein once. The sample has about 24,000 distinct CDR3 sequences, under 25% seen once. The specimen was a population of CD138-negative cells sorted from bone marrow. The receptors come from a donor at least 40 years old with multiple myeloma.

This clonotype appeared a few times. The chain combines TRBV5-1 with TRBJ1-1; D is possibly TRBD1 (5 bases). Germline CDR1 is SGHRS and CDR2 is YFSETQ. The CDR3 sequence is 14 residues long. Trimming removed 0 bases from V and 8 bases from J, with 14 bases in between. In nucleotides, the CDR3 is TGCGCCAGCAGCTTGGAGGGCCACGGGGACGAAGCTTTCTTT. It yields the protein CASSLEGHGDEAFF. Together with reference TRBV5-1 and TRBJ1-1, the CDR3 gives the full variable domain: KAGVTQTPRYLIKTRGQQVTLSCSPISGHRSVSWYQQTPGQGLQFLFEYFSETQRNKGNFPGRFSGRQFSNSRSEMNVSTLELGDSALYLCASSLEGHGDEAFFGQGTRLTVV.

This clonotype occurred a few times. The chain uses TRBV6-1 and TRBJ1-1; D gene unclear. V lost 5 bases to trimming and J lost 10 bases, with 14 bases between them. CDR3 size: 12 residues. Looked up from germline, CDR1 is MNHNS and CDR2 is SASEGT. The CDR3 here is CASSYGGYGAFF. The CDR3 DNA reads as TGTGCCAGCAGTTACGGAGGGTATGGAGCTTTCTTT.

Ten or more counts support this clonotype. The V and J genes are TRBV5-1 and TRBJ2-1; possible D gene TRBD1, 6 bases. Germline assignment: CDR1 SGHRS and CDR2 YFSETQ. Trimming took 0 bases from V and 4 from J, leaving 11 bases between them. This CDR3 comprises 15 residues. The CDR3 sequence: CASSLGGDTYNEQFF. CDR3 DNA sequence: TGCGCCAGCAGCTTGGGAGGGGACACTTACAATGAGCAGTTCTTC.

This clonotype was picked up many times. This chain connects TRBV11-1 to TRBJ2-1, with TRBD1 matching over 8 bases. Germline lookup yields CDR1 SGHAT and CDR2 FQDESV (reference sequence). CDR3 length equals 16 residues. V lost 3 bases, J lost 5 bases, and 9 bases stayed unmatched. The DNA of the CDR3 is TGTGCCAGCAGCTTTATACAGGGGGTGACGCACAATGAGCAGTTCTTC. The encoded protein is CASSFIQGVTHNEQFF. Full variable domain (outside the CDR3, taken from reference TRBV11-1 and TRBJ2-1): EAEVAQSPRYKITEKSQAVAFWCDPISGHATLYWYRQILGQGPELLVQFQDESVVDDSQLPKDRFSAERLKGVDSTLKIQPAELGDSAMYLCASSFIQGVTHNEQFFGPGTRLTVL.

This clonotype was seen more than once but under ten times. CDR3 sequence: CASSLALGQYVDEQFF. In nucleotides, the CDR3 is TGTGCCAGCAGCTTGGCCTTGGGACAGTACGTCGATGAGCAGTTCTTC. The chain joins TRBV5-5 to TRBJ2-1, with 7 bases that match TRBD1. The CDR3 spans 16 residues. Germline CDR1 reads SGHKS; CDR2 reads YYEKEE (reference sequence). V shed 0 bases and J 8 bases; nucleotides not matched to a gene: 11.

Many counts were recorded for this clonotype. The V call is TRBV20-1, the J call TRBJ2-3; 9 bases match TRBD2. The CDR3 runs 15 residues. From germline, CDR1 is DFQATT and CDR2 SNEGSKA (reference sequence). J was trimmed by 7 bases and V by 3 bases; bases with no gene match: 11. CDR3 loop: CSASPRRGGRNTQYF. The CDR3 DNA is TGCAGTGCTAGCCCCAGGCGGGGGGGCCGAAATACGCAGTATTTT.